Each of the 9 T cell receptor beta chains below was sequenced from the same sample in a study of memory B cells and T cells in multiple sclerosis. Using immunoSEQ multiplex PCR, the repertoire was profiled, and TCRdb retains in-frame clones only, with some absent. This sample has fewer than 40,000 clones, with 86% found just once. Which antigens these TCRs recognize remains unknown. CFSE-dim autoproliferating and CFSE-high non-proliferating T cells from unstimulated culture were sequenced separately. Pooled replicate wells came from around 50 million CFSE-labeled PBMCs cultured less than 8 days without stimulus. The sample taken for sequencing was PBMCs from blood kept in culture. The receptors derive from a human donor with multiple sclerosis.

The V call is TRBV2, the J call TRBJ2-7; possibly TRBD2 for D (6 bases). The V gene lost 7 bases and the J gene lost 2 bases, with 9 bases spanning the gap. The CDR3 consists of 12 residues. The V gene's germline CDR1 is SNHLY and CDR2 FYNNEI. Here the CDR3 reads CASIGGTYEQYF. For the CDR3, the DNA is TGTGCCAGCATAGGAGGGACCTACGAGCAGTACTTC. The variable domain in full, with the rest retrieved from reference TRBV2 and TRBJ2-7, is EPEVTQTPSHQVTQMGQEVILRCVPISNHLYFYWYRQILGQKVEFLVSFYNNEISEKSEIFDDQFSVERPDGSNFTLKIRSTKLEDSAMYFCASIGGTYEQYFGPGTRLTVT.

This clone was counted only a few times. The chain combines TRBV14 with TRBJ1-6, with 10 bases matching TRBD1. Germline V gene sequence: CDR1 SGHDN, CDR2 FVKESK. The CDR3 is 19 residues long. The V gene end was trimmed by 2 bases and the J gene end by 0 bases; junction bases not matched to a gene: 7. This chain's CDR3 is CASSQHRDRGASYNSPLHF. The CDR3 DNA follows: TGTGCCAGCAGCCAACACCGGGACAGGGGAGCCTCCTATAATTCACCCCTCCACTTT.

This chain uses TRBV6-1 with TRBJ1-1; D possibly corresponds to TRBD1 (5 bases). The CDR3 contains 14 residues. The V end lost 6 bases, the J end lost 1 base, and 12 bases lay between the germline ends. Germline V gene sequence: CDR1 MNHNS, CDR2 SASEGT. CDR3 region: CASREHRQNTEAFF. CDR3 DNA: TGTGCCAGCAGAGAACACAGGCAGAACACTGAAGCTTTCTTT.

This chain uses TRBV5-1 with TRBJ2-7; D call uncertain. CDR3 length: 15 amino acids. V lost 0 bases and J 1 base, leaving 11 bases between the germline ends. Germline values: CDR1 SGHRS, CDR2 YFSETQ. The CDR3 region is CASSLELDGSYEQYF. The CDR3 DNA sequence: TGCGCCAGCAGCTTGGAATTGGACGGGTCCTACGAGCAGTACTTC.

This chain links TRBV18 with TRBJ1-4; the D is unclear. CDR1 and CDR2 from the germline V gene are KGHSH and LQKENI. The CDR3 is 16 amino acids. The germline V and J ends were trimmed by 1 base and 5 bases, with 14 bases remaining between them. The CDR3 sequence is CASSPQVIGSNEKLFF. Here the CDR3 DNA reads TGTGCCAGCTCACCACAAGTTATCGGCAGCAATGAAAAACTGTTTTTT.

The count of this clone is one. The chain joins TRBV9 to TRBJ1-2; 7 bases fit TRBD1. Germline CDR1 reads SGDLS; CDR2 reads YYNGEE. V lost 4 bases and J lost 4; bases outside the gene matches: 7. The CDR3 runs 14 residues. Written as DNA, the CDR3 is TGTGCCAGCAGCTCTCAGACAGGGCTCTATGGCTACACCTTC. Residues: CASSSQTGLYGYTF.

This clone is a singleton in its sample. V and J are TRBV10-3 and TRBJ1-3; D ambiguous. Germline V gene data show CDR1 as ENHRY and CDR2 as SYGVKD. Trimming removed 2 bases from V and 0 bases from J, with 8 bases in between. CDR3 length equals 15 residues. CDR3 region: CAISEGPISGNTIYF. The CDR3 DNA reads TGTGCCATCAGTGAGGGGCCTATCTCTGGAAACACCATATATTTT.

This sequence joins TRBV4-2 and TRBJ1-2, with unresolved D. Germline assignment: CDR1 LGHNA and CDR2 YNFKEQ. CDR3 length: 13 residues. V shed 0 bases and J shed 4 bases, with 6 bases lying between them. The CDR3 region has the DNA TGTGCCAGCAGCCAAGATAGTACCTATGGCTACACCTTC. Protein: CASSQDSTYGYTF.

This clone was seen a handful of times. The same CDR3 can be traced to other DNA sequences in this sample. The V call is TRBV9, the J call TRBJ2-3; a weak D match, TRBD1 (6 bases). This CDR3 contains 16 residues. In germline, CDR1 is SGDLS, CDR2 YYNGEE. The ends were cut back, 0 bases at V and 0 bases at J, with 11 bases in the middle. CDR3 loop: CASSVGGGPSTDTQYF. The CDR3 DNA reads TGTGCCAGCAGCGTAGGTGGGGGCCCCAGCACAGATACGCAGTATTTT.